These 30 T cell receptor beta chains originate from one sample sequenced in a study of CD8+ T cells in alopecia areata. cDNA prepared by RNA extraction and subsequent reverse transcription served as the template for sequencing. This table comes from immunoSEQ multiplex PCR, and its TCRdb copy is limited to in-frame clones, with some not included. This table holds fewer than 250,000 clones, 50% to 65% found once. The sequenced sample was CD4+ T cells sorted from blood, obtained at week 0. The origin of the receptors is a human donor with alopecia areata.

Concerning this clone: Other DNA sequences in this specimen translate into the identical CDR3. J is TRBJ1-5 and V is TRBV27, with D unresolved. This CDR3 has 12 residues. Trimming left V 5 bases short and J 3 bases short, with 5 bases between. Germline CDR1 and CDR2: MNHEY and SMNVEV (reference sequence). CDR3 in DNA: TGTGCCAGCAGTCCGACCAATCAGCCCCAGCATTTT. This sequence encodes CASSPTNQPQHF.

This clone was seen only a few times. The J gene is TRBJ2-5, the V gene TRBV7-2; D might be TRBD1 or TRBD2, each matching 5 bases. The CDR3 loop spans 15 amino acids. CDR1 and CDR2 from the germline V gene are SGHTA and FQGNSA. Trimming pared 2 bases from V and 7 bases from J, leaving 17 bases between. The CDR3 nucleotides are TGTGCCAGCAGCTTATCCAGGGTGAGGGTGGGGACCCAGTACTTC. Translated: CASSLSRVRVGTQYF.

This clone appeared a few times. CDR3 sequence: CASSRHRQGGRDTEAFF. CDR3 nucleotides: TGCGCCAGCAGTCGCCACAGACAGGGCGGGAGAGACACTGAAGCTTTCTTT. This sequence joins TRBV23-1 and TRBJ1-1; 7 positions agree with TRBD1. TRBV23-1 falls under the ORF class, with uncertain function. The CDR3 is 17 residues long. With 4 bases clipped from V and 3 bases from J, the junction kept 14 bases outside the gene matches.

The V call is TRBV9, the J call TRBJ2-2; 8 bases are a match to TRBD1. This CDR3 is 15 amino acids long. From germline, CDR1 is SGDLS and CDR2 YYNGEE. The ends lost 3 bases at V and 2 bases at J; junction bases unmatched: 3. As DNA, the CDR3 is TGTGCCAGCAGCGCGGGACAGGCAAACACCGGGGAGCTGTTTTTT. It yields the protein CASSAGQANTGELFF.

The rearrangement links TRBV30 to TRBJ2-3, with D unresolved. This CDR3 has 15 residues. Deletions cut 3 bases from V and 5 bases from J, with 18 bases between. Per germline, CDR1 GTSNPN and CDR2 SVGIG (reference sequence). The CDR3 region is CAWRRLTPQEDTQYF. The CDR3, as DNA: TGTGCCTGGAGGAGGTTGACACCTCAGGAAGATACGCAGTATTTT.

This clone occurred a few times. The CDR3 bases are TGCAGCGTTGGAACGCAGGGCAAAGACTATGGCTACACCTTC. Translating it yields CSVGTQGKDYGYTF. The gene calls are TRBV29-1 and TRBJ1-2, with a tentative D call TRBD1 (5 bases). V was shortened by 4 bases and J by 3 bases, with 15 bases between the two germline ends. Germline CDR1 SQVTM, CDR2 ANQGSEA. The CDR3 is made up of 14 amino acids.

This chain connects TRBV5-1 to TRBJ2-5, with 13 bases aligning to TRBD2. The V gene's germline CDR1 is SGHRS and CDR2 YFSETQ. V lost 4 bases, J lost 0 bases, and 3 bases stayed unmatched. The CDR3 covers 16 residues. The CDR3 nucleotides read TGCGCCAGCAGCCTGGGGACTAGCGGGGACCAAGAGACCCAGTACTTC. It codes for CASSLGTSGDQETQYF.

This clone was picked up a small number of times. The rearrangement joins TRBV14 to TRBJ1-2; 8 bases are a match to TRBD1. The germline CDR1 and CDR2 sequences are SGHDN and FVKESK. The CDR3 extends over 15 amino acids. The V and J ends lost 4 bases and 5 bases, in that order; junction bases with no gene match: 9. The CDR3 sequence is CASSPLDREEYGYTF. In DNA form, the CDR3 reads TGTGCCAGCAGCCCCCTGGACAGGGAGGAGTATGGCTACACCTTC.

This clone was observed a handful of times. The chain is built from TRBV29-1 and TRBJ2-2; 12 nucleotides align to TRBD2. CDR3 length: 14 residues. V was clipped by 6 bases and J by 4 bases; unmatched bases: 3. CDR1 is SQVTM, CDR2 ANQGSEA, per germline. The CDR3 region is CSVRGLAGTGELFF. CDR3 DNA sequence: TGCAGCGTCCGGGGACTAGCGGGCACCGGGGAGCTGTTTTTT.

V and J are TRBV29-1 and TRBJ2-3; D not certain. Per the germline V gene, CDR1 is SQVTM and CDR2 is ANQGSEA. V lost 6 bases to trimming and J lost 5 bases, with 15 bases between them. There are 13 residues in the CDR3. The CDR3 nucleotides read TGCAGCGTCCGGGCCCTTTACTTAGATACGCAGTATTTT. It encodes CSVRALYLDTQYF.

This chain uses TRBV19 with TRBJ2-7; tentative D call: TRBD1 (6 bases). Germline V gives CDR1 LNHDA, CDR2 SQIVND (reference sequence). V lost 5 bases and J lost 1, with 12 bases in between. The CDR3 is made up of 14 amino acids. The CDR3 coding sequence is TGTGCCAGTAGTCGCGGCAGGGGATCCTACGAGCAGTACTTC. Encoded protein: CASSRGRGSYEQYF.

This clone was seen more than once but under ten times. The chain employs TRBV29-1 and TRBJ2-3, with D possibly matching TRBD1 (6 bases). Trimming pared 7 bases from V and 7 bases from J, leaving 12 bases between. The CDR3 contains 11 residues. Germline assignment: CDR1 SQVTM and CDR2 ANQGSEA. The DNA of the CDR3 is TGCAGCGCTGGGGGACACAATACGCAGTATTTT. This translates into CSAGGHNTQYF.

V gene TRBV29-1 combines with J gene TRBJ1-2; the D is unclear. V lost 0 bases and J lost 4, with 18 bases in between. This CDR3 has 16 residues. CDR1 and CDR2 (germline): SQVTM, ANQGSEA. The CDR3 protein is CSVEDLLARRSYGYTF. In nucleotides, the CDR3 is TGCAGCGTTGAAGATCTTCTGGCACGAAGAAGCTATGGCTACACCTTC.

The rearrangement uses TRBV7-3 and TRBJ2-1; D is unclear. Germline loops: CDR1 SGHTA, CDR2 FQGTGA. CDR3 length: 12 residues. V was shortened by 2 bases and J by 10 bases, with 9 bases between the two germline ends. The CDR3 here is CASSLDSLEQFF. The CDR3 DNA reads as TGTGCCAGCAGCTTAGACTCTCTAGAGCAGTTCTTC.

CDR3 DNA sequence: TGCGCCAGCAGCCAAGTAGGACTAGCGGAGCAGTTCTTC. Translated, it gives CASSQVGLAEQFF. The genes are TRBV4-1 and TRBJ2-1; 9 bases agree with TRBD2. Germline assignment: CDR1 MGHRA and CDR2 YSYEKL. After removal of 1 base from V and 10 bases from J, the junction contained 2 bases not matched to a gene. The CDR3 is 13 amino acids.

This clone has only one observation. Within the sample, other DNA sequences also encode this same CDR3. V and J are TRBV20-1 and TRBJ2-5; D not certain. The CDR3 has 11 residues. V gave up 3 bases and J gave up 4 bases, with 6 bases separating them. Looked up from germline, CDR1 is DFQATT and CDR2 is SNEGSKA (reference sequence). CDR3 region: CSARGLETQYF. For the CDR3, the DNA is TGCAGTGCTAGGGGTCTAGAGACCCAGTACTTC.

V is TRBV6-5 and J is TRBJ2-5, with 7 nucleotides matching TRBD1. V shed 2 bases, J shed 5 bases, and the junction held 2 bases outside the gene matches. Germline CDR1 MNHEY, CDR2 SVGAGI. The CDR3 is made up of 13 amino acids. In DNA, the CDR3 is TGTGCCAGCAGTTACGGGACAGCGGAGACCCAGTACTTC. Protein sequence: CASSYGTAETQYF.

J is TRBJ2-5 and V is TRBV9; no definite D call. The V and J ends lost 4 bases and 4 bases respectively, with 17 bases between them. This CDR3 has 15 amino acids. CDR1 and CDR2 (germline): SGDLS, YYNGEE. The CDR3 is CASSPQPKGRETQYF. CDR3 DNA: TGTGCCAGCAGCCCCCAGCCGAAAGGACGAGAGACCCAGTACTTC.

The CDR3 sequence: CASSYGQGANSPLHF. Written as DNA, the CDR3 is TGTGCCAGCAGTTACGGTCAGGGGGCTAATTCACCCCTCCACTTT. The rearrangement joins TRBV6-5 to TRBJ1-6; 8 nucleotides agree with TRBD1. This CDR3 is built from 15 residues. V lost 2 bases, J lost 6 bases, and 3 bases stayed unmatched. The V gene's germline CDR1 is MNHEY and CDR2 SVGAGI.

The chain has TRBV27 and TRBJ2-7, with TRBD2 matching 12 bases. The trim removed 4 bases at V and 4 bases at J, leaving 5 bases unmatched. The germline gives CDR1 MNHEY, CDR2 SMNVEV (reference sequence). The length of the CDR3 is 15 residues. The CDR3 DNA is TGTGCCAGCAGTTCCATGACTAGCGGGAGTTACGAGCAGTACTTC. Translating it yields CASSSMTSGSYEQYF.

The CDR3 loop reads CASSLQVGETQYF. The CDR3 DNA follows: TGTGCCAGCAGCTTGCAGGTTGGGGAGACCCAGTACTTC. The rearrangement uses TRBV5-5 and TRBJ2-5; D unclear. CDR1 is SGHKS and CDR2 is YYEKEE in the germline V gene (reference sequence). V was pared by 1 base and J by 5 bases, with 9 bases between. This CDR3 contains 13 residues.

V gene TRBV7-2 combines with J gene TRBJ2-6; D tentatively reads TRBD1 or TRBD2 (5 bases each). Trimming removed 6 bases from V and 2 bases from J, with 17 bases in between. The CDR3 sequence is 17 residues long. The germline CDR1 and CDR2 sequences are SGHTA and FQGNSA. CDR3 protein: CASSSVRRTPGANVLTF. For the CDR3, the DNA is TGTGCCAGCAGTTCCGTCAGGAGGACACCTGGGGCCAACGTCCTGACTTTC.

The rearrangement uses TRBV7-2 and TRBJ1-2; no firm D call. The CDR3 is 14 residues long. V dropped 2 bases and J dropped 1 base, with 8 bases sitting between them. CDR1 and CDR2 from the germline V gene are SGHTA and FQGNSA. The CDR3 region has the DNA TGTGCCAGCAGCTTATCGGCGGTTAACTATGGCTACACCTTC. Encoded protein: CASSLSAVNYGYTF.

This clone was recorded a few times. CDR3 nucleotide sequence: TGCAGCGTCCGGGACAGGGGGCTGATCAGCTACACCTTC. It yields the protein CSVRDRGLISYTF. The gene calls are TRBV29-1 and TRBJ1-2, with 12 nucleotides matching TRBD1. Unmatched junction bases numbered 8, after V lost 6 bases and J lost 9 bases. The CDR3 has 13 residues. Germline V gene lookup returns CDR1 SQVTM and CDR2 ANQGSEA.

In this sample, this clone turned up a few times. The V gene is TRBV30, the J gene TRBJ2-3; the D gene is possibly TRBD1 (5 bases). This CDR3 is built from 12 residues. Trimming cost V 3 bases and J 5 bases, with 9 bases left between them. Germline values: CDR1 GTSNPN, CDR2 SVGIG (reference sequence). CDR3 residues: CAWSPGIDTQYF. As DNA, the CDR3 is TGTGCCTGGAGCCCAGGGATAGATACGCAGTATTTT. Looking up the rest from reference TRBV30 and TRBJ2-3 gives the full variable domain: SQTIHQWPATLVQPVGSPLSLECTVEGTSNPNLYWYRQAAGRGLQLLFYSVGIGQISSEVPQNLSASRPQDRQFILSSKKLLLSDSGFYLCAWSPGIDTQYFGPGTRLTVL.

V and J are TRBV29-1 and TRBJ2-4; unclear D gene. V lost 1 base and J lost 4, with 8 bases in between. This CDR3 is built from 13 residues. Germline V gene data show CDR1 as SQVTM and CDR2 as ANQGSEA. The chain's CDR3 is CSVEATMKNIQYF. The CDR3 DNA sequence: TGCAGCGTTGAAGCCACAATGAAAAACATTCAGTACTTC.

The genes are TRBV6-1 and TRBJ2-2; TRBD2 might be the D (5 bases). Germline V gene sequence: CDR1 MNHNS, CDR2 SASEGT. The CDR3 totals 15 residues. V shed 7 bases and J shed 0 bases, with 12 bases lying between them. CDR3 residues: CASIWHSANTGELFF. The CDR3 DNA reads as TGTGCCAGCATTTGGCATAGCGCGAACACCGGGGAGCTGTTTTTT.

Note on this clone: The sample carries other DNA sequences with the same CDR3. The CDR3 protein is CASSYGGYGYTF. The CDR3 DNA follows: TGTGCCAGCAGTTACGGAGGATATGGCTACACCTTC. The gene calls are TRBV6-5 and TRBJ1-2, with D hard to call. From germline, CDR1 is MNHEY and CDR2 SVGAGI. V was clipped by 2 bases and J by 5 bases, with 6 bases between them. The CDR3 is 12 residues long.

This chain connects TRBV27 to TRBJ2-1; 13 positions match TRBD2. This CDR3 comprises 15 residues. Per the germline V gene, CDR1 is MNHEY and CDR2 is SMNVEV (reference sequence). The junction had 1 base not matched to a gene; V was cut back by 8 bases and J by 0 bases. The CDR3 spells CASWTSGSSYNEQFF. DNA of the CDR3: TGTGCCAGCTGGACTAGCGGGAGCTCCTACAATGAGCAGTTCTTC.

This chain connects TRBV30 to TRBJ1-5; D might be TRBD1 (6 bases). Trimming took 3 bases from V and 1 from J, leaving 13 bases between them. CDR1 and CDR2 from the germline V gene are GTSNPN and SVGIG (reference sequence). CDR3 size: 15 residues. The CDR3 region has the DNA TGTGCCTGGAGCAGACAGGTGGGGAGCAATCAGCCCCAGCATTTT. Protein: CAWSRQVGSNQPQHF.